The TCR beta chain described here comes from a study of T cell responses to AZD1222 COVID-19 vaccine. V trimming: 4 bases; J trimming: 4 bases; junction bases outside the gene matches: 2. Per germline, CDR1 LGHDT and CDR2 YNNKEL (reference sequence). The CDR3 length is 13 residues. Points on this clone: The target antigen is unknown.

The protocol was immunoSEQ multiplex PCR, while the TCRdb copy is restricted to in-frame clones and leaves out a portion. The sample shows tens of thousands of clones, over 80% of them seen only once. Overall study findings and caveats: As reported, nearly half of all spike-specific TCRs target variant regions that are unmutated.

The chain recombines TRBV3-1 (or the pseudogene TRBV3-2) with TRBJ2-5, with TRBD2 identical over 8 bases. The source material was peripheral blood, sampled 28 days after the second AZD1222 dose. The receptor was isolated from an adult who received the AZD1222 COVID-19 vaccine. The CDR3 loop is CASSLGLVETQYF. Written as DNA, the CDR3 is TGTGCCAGCAGCCTGGGACTAGTAGAGACCCAGTACTTC.